The entry below describes one TCR beta chain. Its target is not known. The data derive from a study of T cell responses to AZD1222 COVID-19 vaccine. Whole-study findings and limits: Baseline seropositives among AZD1222 recipients totaled only five to seven. Targeting of unmutated variant regions was reportedly seen in nearly half of spike-specific TCRs. Spike-specific TCR breadth and depth were elevated following two AZD1222 doses.

The ends lost 5 bases at V and 5 bases at J; junction bases unmatched: 5. CDR1 and CDR2 (germline): SGHVS, FQNEAQ. The CDR3 has 14 amino acids. Clones were sequenced by immunoSEQ multiplex PCR, and TCRdb holds only the in-frame ones, with some missing. The table lists 150,000 to 200,000 clones, around 90% of them singletons. The J gene is TRBJ2-7, the V gene TRBV7-8, with 11 nucleotides matching TRBD1. This receptor was taken from an adult who received the AZD1222 COVID-19 vaccine. The source material was peripheral blood, sampled 28 days after the second AZD1222 dose. The CDR3 sequence: CASSRRDRGDEQYF. The DNA of the CDR3 is TGTGCCAGCAGCCGCCGGGACAGGGGGGACGAGCAGTACTTC.